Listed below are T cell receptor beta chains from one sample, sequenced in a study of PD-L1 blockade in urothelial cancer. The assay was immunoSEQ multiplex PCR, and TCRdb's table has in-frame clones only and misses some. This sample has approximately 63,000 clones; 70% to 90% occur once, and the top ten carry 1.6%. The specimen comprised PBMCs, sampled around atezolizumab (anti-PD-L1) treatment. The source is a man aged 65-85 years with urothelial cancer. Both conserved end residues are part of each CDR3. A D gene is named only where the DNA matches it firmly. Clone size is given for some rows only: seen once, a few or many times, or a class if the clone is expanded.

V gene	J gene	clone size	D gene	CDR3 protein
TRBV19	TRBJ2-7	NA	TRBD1	CASSTPGTGTNEQYF
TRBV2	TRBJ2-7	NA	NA	CASSASTLSYEQYF
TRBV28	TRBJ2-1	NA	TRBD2	CASSLTQGGEGQFF
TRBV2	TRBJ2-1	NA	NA	CASTAPRDYEQFF
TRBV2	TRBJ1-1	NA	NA	CASSDPFFRGYMDTEAFF
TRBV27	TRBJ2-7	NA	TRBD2	CASSLSVARPSGTYEQYF
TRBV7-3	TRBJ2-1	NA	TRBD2	CASSRGTSGRSYNEQFF
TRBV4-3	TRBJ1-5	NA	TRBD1	CASSLSGGDQPQHF
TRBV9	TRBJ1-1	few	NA	CASSVVSRETEAFF
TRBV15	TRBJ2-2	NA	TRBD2	CATSRDKAGGRVGELFF
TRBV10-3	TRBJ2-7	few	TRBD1	CAILGQEAYEQYF
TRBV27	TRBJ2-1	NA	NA	CASSTTGTLPLEQFF
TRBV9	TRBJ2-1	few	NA	CASSVVGRADNEQFF
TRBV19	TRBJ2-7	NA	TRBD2	CASSSGLAGLTYEQYF
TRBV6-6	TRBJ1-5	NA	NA	CASSYKGVNQPQHF
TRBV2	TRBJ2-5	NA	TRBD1	CASRDGQEETQYF
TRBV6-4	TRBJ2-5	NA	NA	CASSLNSQETQYF
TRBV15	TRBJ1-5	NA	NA	CATSSYSRNQPQHF
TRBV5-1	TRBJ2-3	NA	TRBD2	CASSLGAAGFDTQYF
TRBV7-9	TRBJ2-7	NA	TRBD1	CASSLRPGQGTYEQYF
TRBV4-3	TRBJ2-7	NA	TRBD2	CASSQDVRTSDDEQYF
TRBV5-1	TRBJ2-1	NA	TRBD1	CASSAGRGQGNEQFF
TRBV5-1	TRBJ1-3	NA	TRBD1	CASSTGDFGNTIYF
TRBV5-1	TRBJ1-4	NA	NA	CASSLAREGEKLFF
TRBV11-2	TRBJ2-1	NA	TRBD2	CASSGAGGREQFF
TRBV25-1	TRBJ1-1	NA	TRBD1	CASSQTGEATEAFF
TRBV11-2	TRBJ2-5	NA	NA	CASSLGGATETQYF
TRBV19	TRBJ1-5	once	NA	CASRVGRQPQHF
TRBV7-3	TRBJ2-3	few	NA	CASSFNRGEDTQYF
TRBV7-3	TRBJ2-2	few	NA	CASSPTNTGELFF
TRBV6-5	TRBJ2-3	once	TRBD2	CAISSGRNTDTQYF
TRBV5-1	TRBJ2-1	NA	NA	CASSSTTTREEQFF
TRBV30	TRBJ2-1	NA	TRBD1	CAWGYRGSNEQFF
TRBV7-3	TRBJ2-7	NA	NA	CASSPTPSYEQYF
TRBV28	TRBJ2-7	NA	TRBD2	CASSLARREYPYEQYF
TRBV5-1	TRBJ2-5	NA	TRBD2	CASSLGTSGRETQYF
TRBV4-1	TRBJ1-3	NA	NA	CASSQATGDSGNTIYF
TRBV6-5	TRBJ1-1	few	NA	CASSSLYLNTEAFF
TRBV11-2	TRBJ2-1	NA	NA	CASSLTSFIDNEQFF
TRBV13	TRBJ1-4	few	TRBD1	CASSLVGQPNEKLFF
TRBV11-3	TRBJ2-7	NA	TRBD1	CASSFPLTGTYEQYF
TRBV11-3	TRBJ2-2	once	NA	CASSPRQGGELFF
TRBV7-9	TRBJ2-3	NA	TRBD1	CASSQWTGNTDTQYF
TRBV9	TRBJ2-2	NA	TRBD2	CASSVGLAGGTGELFF
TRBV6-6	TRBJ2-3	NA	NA	CASSPPGRRPDTQYF